Following are 20 T cell receptor beta chains from one sample sequenced in a study of blood T cell repertoires in COVID-19 (dated by TCRdb to 2020 to 2022). The library came from the immunoSEQ multiplex PCR assay. The table comes from immuneACCESS by way of TCRdb, which keeps in-frame sequences with V and J called. Part of the clones is missing from these tables; in studies checked, under half for an unresolved V gene and the rest for unknown reasons. The sample has around 62,000 clones on record, 90% to 95% of them singletons. The ten largest clones take up 2.9% of the sample. Sequenced input: peripheral blood. The receptors here all came from a man aged 70-80 years with active COVID-19.

This clone was recorded a few times. The V call is TRBV19, the J call TRBJ1-6, with no clear D. Looked up from germline, CDR1 is LNHDA and CDR2 is SQIVND (reference sequence). V lost 6 bases and J 14 bases, leaving 17 bases between the germline ends. The CDR3 covers 13 residues. This chain's CDR3 is CASSGSRSGSLHF. DNA for the CDR3: TGTGCCAGTAGCGGAAGCCGGAGCGGGTCCCTCCACTTT.

V is TRBV11-2 and J is TRBJ2-5; D call uncertain. Germline values: CDR1 SGHAT, CDR2 FQNNGV. This CDR3 contains 13 residues. Trimming stripped 4 bases from V and 5 bases from J, with 11 bases between. The chain's CDR3 is CASSSRRLETQYF. CDR3 in DNA: TGTGCCAGCAGCTCCAGGCGTTTGGAGACCCAGTACTTC.

The rearrangement links TRBV25-1 to TRBJ2-5; D perhaps matches TRBD2 (6 bases). Germline V gene sequence: CDR1 MGHDK, CDR2 SYGVNS. V dropped 6 bases and J dropped 1 base, with 15 bases sitting between them. The CDR3 has 15 amino acids. The CDR3 DNA reads TGTGCCAGCAGCTCCCCGGACTACCCCCAAGAGACCCAGTACTTC. Its protein product is CASSSPDYPQETQYF.

The chain couples TRBV2 to TRBJ2-7, with D tentatively TRBD1 (5 bases). Looked up from germline, CDR1 is SNHLY and CDR2 is FYNNEI. The CDR3 spans 12 residues. The germline V and J ends were trimmed by 6 bases and 3 bases, with 9 bases remaining between them. The CDR3 DNA follows: TGTGCCAGCAGAAGAGACAGCTACGAGCAGTACGTC. Translated, it gives CASRRDSYEQYV.

This rearrangement joins TRBV25-1 to TRBJ2-1; TRBD2 might be the D (5 bases). Trimming cost V 4 bases and J 0 bases, with 16 bases left between them. This CDR3 spans 17 amino acids. The germline CDR1 and CDR2 sequences are MGHDK and SYGVNS. The CDR3 is CASSAKPVGSSYNEQFF. CDR3 sequence (DNA): TGTGCCAGCAGTGCTAAACCTGTTGGGAGCTCCTACAATGAGCAGTTCTTC.

V gene TRBV18 combines with J gene TRBJ2-7; 8 bases fit TRBD1. This CDR3 comprises 15 residues. Losses at the gene ends were 2 bases for V and 4 bases for J; bases not matched to a gene: 7. Germline CDR1 is KGHSH and CDR2 is LQKENI. The CDR3 is CASSPILTGVYEQYF. The CDR3 DNA reads as TGTGCCAGCTCACCAATCCTGACAGGGGTATACGAGCAGTACTTC.

This clone was observed a single time. This sequence joins TRBV6-1 and TRBJ2-6; possibly TRBD2 for D (5 bases). The V gene's germline CDR1 is MNHNS and CDR2 SASEGT. CDR3 length equals 15 residues. Trimming took off 2 bases at V and 4 bases at J, with 9 bases between the two ends. The chain's CDR3 is CASSEPGWGANVLTF. In DNA form, the CDR3 reads TGTGCCAGCAGTGAACCGGGGTGGGGGGCCAACGTCCTGACTTTC.

The V call is TRBV27, the J call TRBJ2-3; D gene ambiguous. The CDR3 is 13 residues long. The V end lost 4 bases, the J end lost 2 bases, and 7 bases lay between the germline ends. Germline V gene data show CDR1 as MNHEY and CDR2 as SMNVEV (reference sequence). CDR3 region: CASSYAATDTQYF. CDR3 bases: TGTGCCAGCAGTTACGCGGCCACAGATACGCAGTATTTT.

This chain joins TRBV21-1 and TRBJ2-1; no DNA check was done on the table's D call, TRBD2. TRBV21-1 is given as a pseudogene. The CDR3 sequence is 13 residues long. The CDR3 protein is CASGKVGYNEQFF. In DNA, the CDR3 is TGTGCCAGCGGGAAAGTCGGCTACAATGAGCAGTTCTTC.

V gene TRBV5-6 combines with J gene TRBJ1-1, with TRBD1 matching 11 bases. Germline CDR1 and CDR2: SGHDT and YYEEEE. The ends lost 5 bases at V and 0 bases at J; junction bases unmatched: 6. The CDR3 is 16 residues long. The CDR3 DNA sequence: TGTGCCAGCAGGCTAGGACAGGGGGCCTTGAACACTGAAGCTTTCTTT. Protein sequence: CASRLGQGALNTEAFF.

The chain employs TRBV5-1 and TRBJ1-2, with D possibly matching TRBD1 (6 bases). Trimming stripped 0 bases from V and 8 bases from J, with 11 bases between. The CDR3 has 13 residues. Germline CDR1 reads SGHRS; CDR2 reads YFSETQ. CDR3 coding DNA: TGCGCCAGCAGCTTGGACAGGGCGTGGGGCTACACCTTC. It yields the protein CASSLDRAWGYTF.

V gene TRBV6-1 combines with J gene TRBJ2-3; D not certain. CDR1 is MNHNS and CDR2 is SASEGT in the germline V gene. The CDR3 runs 14 residues. Trimming cost V 3 bases and J 0 bases, with 7 bases left between them. This CDR3 is CASSDVISTDTQYF. The CDR3 nucleotides are TGTGCCAGCAGTGATGTCATCAGCACAGATACGCAGTATTTT.

This chain connects TRBV7-8 to TRBJ2-2, with 7 bases that match TRBD1. There are 16 residues in the CDR3. Germline CDR1 reads SGHVS; CDR2 reads FQNEAQ. The V gene end was trimmed by 2 bases and the J gene end by 3 bases; junction bases not matched to a gene: 6. CDR3 in amino acids: CASSLFTGADTGELFF. Here the CDR3 DNA reads TGTGCCAGCAGCTTATTCACAGGGGCGGACACCGGGGAGCTGTTTTTT.

The chain joins TRBV27 to TRBJ1-5; TRBD1 matches 7 bases. Germline V gives CDR1 MNHEY, CDR2 SMNVEV (reference sequence). V was pared by 8 bases and J by 9 bases, with 10 bases of the junction left unmatched. The CDR3 runs 13 residues. As DNA, the CDR3 is TGTGCCAGCGGCGGGACAGTCCTCGGGCCCCAGCATTTT. Translation gives CASGGTVLGPQHF.

This chain connects TRBV6-5 to TRBJ1-2, with D possibly matching TRBD1 (5 bases). Germline V lookup: CDR1 MNHEY, CDR2 SVGAGI. The CDR3 loop spans 14 amino acids. Between the trimmed V and J ends, which lost 0 bases and 4 bases, there was a span of 9 bases. CDR3 sequence (DNA): TGTGCCAGCAGTTACTCGAGCGGGGGCTATGGCTACACCTTC. Translated: CASSYSSGGYGYTF.

This chain uses TRBV19 with TRBJ1-3; 7 positions agree with TRBD1. This CDR3 spans 16 amino acids. Germline values: CDR1 LNHDA, CDR2 SQIVND (reference sequence). The V and J ends lost 6 bases and 2 bases, in that order; junction bases with no gene match: 10. The CDR3 nucleotides read TGTGCCAGTAGCCACCCACAGGGGCCGGCTGGAAACACCATATATTTT. Amino acids: CASSHPQGPAGNTIYF.

V is TRBV9 and J is TRBJ2-3; possibly TRBD1 for D (5 bases). The germline V and J ends were trimmed by 2 bases and 4 bases, with 8 bases remaining between them. The CDR3 is made up of 13 amino acids. The V gene's germline CDR1 is SGDLS and CDR2 YYNGEE. This chain's CDR3 is CASSVRGSDTQYF. CDR3 nucleotides: TGTGCCAGCAGCGTTAGGGGCTCAGATACGCAGTATTTT.

This sequence joins TRBV5-1 and TRBJ1-6; D gene unclear. Germline-derived CDR1 and CDR2 are SGHRS and YFSETQ. This CDR3 has 16 residues. V lost 0 bases to trimming and J lost 10 bases, with 17 bases between them. The CDR3 protein is CASSLVGSEDGSPLHF. For the CDR3, the DNA is TGCGCCAGCAGCTTGGTTGGGTCAGAGGATGGGTCACCCCTCCACTTT. Filled out from reference TRBV5-1 and TRBJ1-6, the complete variable domain reads KAGVTQTPRYLIKTRGQQVTLSCSPISGHRSVSWYQQTPGQGLQFLFEYFSETQRNKGNFPGRFSGRQFSNSRSEMNVSTLELGDSALYLCASSLVGSEDGSPLHFGNGTRLTVT.

The V call is TRBV7-2, the J call TRBJ1-1; D is unclear. The V gene's germline CDR1 is SGHTA and CDR2 FQGNSA. This CDR3 contains 10 residues. The V gene lost 4 bases and the J gene lost 10 bases, with 7 bases spanning the gap. The CDR3 DNA sequence: TGTGCCAGCAGCTCCCCACTAGCTTTCTTT. This sequence encodes CASSSPLAFF.

The V call is TRBV13, the J call TRBJ2-2; possibly TRBD2 for D (5 bases). The germline V gene encodes CDR1 PRHDT and CDR2 FYEKMQ (reference sequence). CDR3 length: 15 residues. Trimming pared 5 bases from V and 9 bases from J, leaving 19 bases between. The CDR3: CASSPISSPPRELFF. Written as DNA, the CDR3 is TGTGCCAGCAGCCCAATTTCTAGCCCCCCCCGGGAGCTGTTTTTT.